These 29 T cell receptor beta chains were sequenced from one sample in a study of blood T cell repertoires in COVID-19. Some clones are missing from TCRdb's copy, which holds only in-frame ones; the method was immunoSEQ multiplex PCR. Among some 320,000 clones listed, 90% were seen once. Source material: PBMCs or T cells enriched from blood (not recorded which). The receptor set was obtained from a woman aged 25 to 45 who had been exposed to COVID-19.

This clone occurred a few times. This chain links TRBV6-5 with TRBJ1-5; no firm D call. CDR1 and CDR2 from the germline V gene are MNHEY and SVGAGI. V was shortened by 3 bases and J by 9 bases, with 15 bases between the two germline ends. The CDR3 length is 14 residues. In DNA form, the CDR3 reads TGTGCCAGCAGTTATTTGCCAGCGGTGTGGCCCCAGCATTTT. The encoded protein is CASSYLPAVWPQHF.

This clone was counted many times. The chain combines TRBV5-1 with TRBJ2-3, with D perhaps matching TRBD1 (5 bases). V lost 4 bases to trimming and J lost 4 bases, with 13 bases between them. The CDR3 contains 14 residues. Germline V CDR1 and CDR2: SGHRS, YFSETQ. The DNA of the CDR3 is TGCGCCAGCAGCACCAGGGTAAGGGCAGATACGCAGTATTTT. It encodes CASSTRVRADTQYF.

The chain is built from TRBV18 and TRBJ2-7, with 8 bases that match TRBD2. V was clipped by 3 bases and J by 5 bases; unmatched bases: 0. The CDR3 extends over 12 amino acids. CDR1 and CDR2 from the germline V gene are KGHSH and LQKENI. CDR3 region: CASSPGGDEQYF. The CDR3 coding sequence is TGTGCCAGCTCACCCGGGGGGGACGAGCAGTACTTC.

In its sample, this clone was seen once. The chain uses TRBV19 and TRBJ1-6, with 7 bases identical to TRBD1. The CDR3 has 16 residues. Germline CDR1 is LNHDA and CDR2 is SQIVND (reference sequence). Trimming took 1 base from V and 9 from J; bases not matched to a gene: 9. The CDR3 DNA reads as TGTGCCAGTAGTATAGTGGGCAGGGGGGTCTCTTCACCCCTCCACTTT. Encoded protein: CASSIVGRGVSSPLHF.

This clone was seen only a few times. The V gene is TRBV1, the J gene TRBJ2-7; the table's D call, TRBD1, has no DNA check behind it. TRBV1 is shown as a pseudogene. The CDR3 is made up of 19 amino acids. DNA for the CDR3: TGCACCAGCAGCCCTCGAGACAGGTTAGCCGGACTTTGCTCCTACGAGCAGTACTTC. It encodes CTSSPRDRLAGLCSYEQYF.

The CDR3 nucleotides are TGCGCCAGCAGTGAGGGGGTCGGGGATTTCTACGAGCAGTACTTC. It is translated as CASSEGVGDFYEQYF. V usage is TRBV5-1 and J usage is TRBJ2-7; D might be TRBD1 (6 bases). Looked up from germline, CDR1 is SGHRS and CDR2 is YFSETQ. This CDR3 region has 15 residues. Trimming took off 5 bases at V and 3 bases at J, with 18 bases between the two ends.

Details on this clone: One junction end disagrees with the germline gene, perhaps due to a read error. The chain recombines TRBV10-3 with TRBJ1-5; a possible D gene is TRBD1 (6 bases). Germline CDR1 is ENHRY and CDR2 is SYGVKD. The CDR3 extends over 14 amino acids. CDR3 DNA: TGTGCCGTCAGTGATCCAGGGGCTAGTCAGCCCCAGCATTTT. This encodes CAVSDPGASQPQHF.

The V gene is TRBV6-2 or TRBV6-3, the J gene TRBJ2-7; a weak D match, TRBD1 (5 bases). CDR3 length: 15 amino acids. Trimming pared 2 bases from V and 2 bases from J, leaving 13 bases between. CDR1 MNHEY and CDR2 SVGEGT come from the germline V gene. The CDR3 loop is CASSYSRTDTYEQYF. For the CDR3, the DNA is TGTGCCAGCAGTTACAGTAGGACGGACACCTACGAGCAGTACTTC.

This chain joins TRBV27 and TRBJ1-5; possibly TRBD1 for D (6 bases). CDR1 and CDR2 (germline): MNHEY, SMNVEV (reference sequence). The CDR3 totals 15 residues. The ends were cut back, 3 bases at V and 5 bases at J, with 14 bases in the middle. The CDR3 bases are TGTGCCAGCAGTTTGGGGCAGGGGAATCATCAGCCCCAGCATTTT. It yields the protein CASSLGQGNHQPQHF.

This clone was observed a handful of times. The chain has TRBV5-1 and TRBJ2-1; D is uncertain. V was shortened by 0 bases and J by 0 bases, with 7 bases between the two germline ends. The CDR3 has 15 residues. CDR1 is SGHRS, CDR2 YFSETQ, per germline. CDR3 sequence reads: CASSLDDISYNEQFF. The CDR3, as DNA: TGCGCCAGCAGCTTGGACGACATCTCCTACAATGAGCAGTTCTTC. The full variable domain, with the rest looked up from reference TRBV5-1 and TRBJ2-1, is KAGVTQTPRYLIKTRGQQVTLSCSPISGHRSVSWYQQTPGQGLQFLFEYFSETQRNKGNFPGRFSGRQFSNSRSEMNVSTLELGDSALYLCASSLDDISYNEQFFGPGTRLTVL.

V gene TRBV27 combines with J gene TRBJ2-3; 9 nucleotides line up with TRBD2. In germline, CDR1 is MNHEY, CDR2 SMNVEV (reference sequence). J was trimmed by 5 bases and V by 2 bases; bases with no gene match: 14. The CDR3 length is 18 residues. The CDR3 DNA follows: TGTGCCAGCAGTTTACCCAGCGGGGGGCCACCTTGGATAGATACGCAGTATTTT. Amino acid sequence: CASSLPSGGPPWIDTQYF.

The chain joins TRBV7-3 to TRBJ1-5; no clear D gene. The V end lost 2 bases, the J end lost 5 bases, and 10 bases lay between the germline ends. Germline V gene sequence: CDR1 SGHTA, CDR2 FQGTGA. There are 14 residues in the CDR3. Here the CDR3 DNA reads TGTGCCAGCAGCTTAGAGGTCACCGATCAGCCCCAGCATTTT. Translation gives CASSLEVTDQPQHF.

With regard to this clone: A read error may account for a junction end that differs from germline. The CDR3, as DNA: TGTGCCACCAGTCGACAGGGGGCTAATGAAAAACTGTTTTTT. It yields the protein CATSRQGANEKLFF. The chain has TRBV2 and TRBJ1-4, with 9 bases lining up with TRBD1. Germline lookup yields CDR1 SNHLY and CDR2 FYNNEI. This CDR3 is 14 amino acids long.

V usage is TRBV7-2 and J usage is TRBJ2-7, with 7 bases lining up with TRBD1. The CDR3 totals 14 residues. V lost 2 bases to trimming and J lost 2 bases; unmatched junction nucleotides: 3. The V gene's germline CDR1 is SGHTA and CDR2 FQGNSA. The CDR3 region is CASSLRGLPYEQYF. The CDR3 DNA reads TGTGCCAGCAGCTTAAGGGGGCTACCCTACGAGCAGTACTTC.

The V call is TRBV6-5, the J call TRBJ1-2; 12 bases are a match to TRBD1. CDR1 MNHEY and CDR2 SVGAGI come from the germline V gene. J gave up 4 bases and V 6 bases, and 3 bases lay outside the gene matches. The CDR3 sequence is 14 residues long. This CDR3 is CASRRDRGPYGYTF. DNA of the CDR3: TGTGCCAGCAGACGGGACAGGGGGCCCTATGGCTACACCTTC.

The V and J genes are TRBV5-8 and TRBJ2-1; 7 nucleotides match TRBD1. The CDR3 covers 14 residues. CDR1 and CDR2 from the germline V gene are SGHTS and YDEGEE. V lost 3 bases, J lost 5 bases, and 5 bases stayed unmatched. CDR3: CASSWGQPNNEQFF. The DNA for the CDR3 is TGTGCCAGCAGCTGGGGACAGCCTAACAATGAGCAGTTCTTC.

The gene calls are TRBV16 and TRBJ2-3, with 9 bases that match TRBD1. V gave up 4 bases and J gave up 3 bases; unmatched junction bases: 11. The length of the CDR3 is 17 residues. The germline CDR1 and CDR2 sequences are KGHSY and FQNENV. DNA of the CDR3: TGTGCCAGCAGCCCGACCCTCACAGGGGGCGCAACAGATACGCAGTATTTT. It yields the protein CASSPTLTGGATDTQYF.

The CDR3 protein is CASRSDSFYNYGYTF. The CDR3 DNA is TGTGCCAGCAGATCGGACAGTTTTTATAACTATGGCTACACCTTC. The genes are TRBV2 and TRBJ1-2; TRBD1 might be the D (6 bases). This CDR3 is built from 15 residues. Germline CDR1 SNHLY, CDR2 FYNNEI. V lost 6 bases and J 1 base, leaving 15 bases between the germline ends. Looking up the rest from reference TRBV2 and TRBJ1-2 gives the full variable domain: EPEVTQTPSHQVTQMGQEVILRCVPISNHLYFYWYRQILGQKVEFLVSFYNNEISEKSEIFDDQFSVERPDGSNFTLKIRSTKLEDSAMYFCASRSDSFYNYGYTFGSGTRLTVV.

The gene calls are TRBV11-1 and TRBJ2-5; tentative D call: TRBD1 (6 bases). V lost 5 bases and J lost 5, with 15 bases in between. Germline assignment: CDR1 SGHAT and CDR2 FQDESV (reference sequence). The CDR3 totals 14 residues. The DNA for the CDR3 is TGTGCCAGCAGCGCCTCGGACAGATGGGAGACCCAGTACTTC. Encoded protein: CASSASDRWETQYF.

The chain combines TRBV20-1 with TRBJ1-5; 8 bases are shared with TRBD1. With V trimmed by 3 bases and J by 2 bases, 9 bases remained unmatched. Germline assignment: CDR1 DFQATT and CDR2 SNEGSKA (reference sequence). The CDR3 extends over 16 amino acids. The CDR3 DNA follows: TGCAGTGCTAGTGCCCTCCCGGGACAGGGCAATCAGCCCCAGCATTTT. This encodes CSASALPGQGNQPQHF.

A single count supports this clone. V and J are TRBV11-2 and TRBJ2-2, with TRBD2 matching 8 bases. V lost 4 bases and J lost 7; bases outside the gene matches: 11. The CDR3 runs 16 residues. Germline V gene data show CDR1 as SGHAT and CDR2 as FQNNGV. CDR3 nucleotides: TGTGCCAGCAGCTCCCATCGGGGGGGCGCAGGCGGGGAGCTGTTTTTT. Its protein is CASSSHRGGAGGELFF.

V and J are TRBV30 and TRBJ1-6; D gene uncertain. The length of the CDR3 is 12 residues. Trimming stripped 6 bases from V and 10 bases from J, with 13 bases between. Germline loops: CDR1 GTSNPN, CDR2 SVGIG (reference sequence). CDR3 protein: CACRDLASPLHF. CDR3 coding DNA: TGTGCCTGTCGGGATCTCGCCTCACCCCTCCACTTT.

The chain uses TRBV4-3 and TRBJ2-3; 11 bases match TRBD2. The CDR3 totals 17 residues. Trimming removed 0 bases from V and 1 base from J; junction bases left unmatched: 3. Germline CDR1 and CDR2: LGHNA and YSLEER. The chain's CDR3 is CASSQDGSGGGTDTQYF. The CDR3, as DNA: TGCGCCAGCAGCCAAGATGGTAGCGGGGGGGGCACAGATACGCAGTATTTT.

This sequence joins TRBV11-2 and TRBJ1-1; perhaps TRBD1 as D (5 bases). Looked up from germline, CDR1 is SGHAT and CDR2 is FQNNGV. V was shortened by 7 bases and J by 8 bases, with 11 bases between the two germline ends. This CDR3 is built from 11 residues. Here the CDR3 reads CASTQGGEAFF. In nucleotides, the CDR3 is TGTGCCAGCACCCAGGGAGGGGAAGCTTTCTTT.

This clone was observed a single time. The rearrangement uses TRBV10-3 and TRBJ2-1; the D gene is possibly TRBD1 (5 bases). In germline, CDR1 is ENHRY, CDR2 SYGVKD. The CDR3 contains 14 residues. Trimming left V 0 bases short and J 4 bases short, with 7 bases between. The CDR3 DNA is TGTGCCATCAGTGAGTCCCCAGGGTACAATGAGCAGTTCTTC. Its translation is CAISESPGYNEQFF.

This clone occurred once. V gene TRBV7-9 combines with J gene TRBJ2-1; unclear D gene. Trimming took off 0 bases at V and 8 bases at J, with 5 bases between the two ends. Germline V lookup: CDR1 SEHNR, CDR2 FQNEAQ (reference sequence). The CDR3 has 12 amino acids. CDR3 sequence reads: CASSLARDEQFF. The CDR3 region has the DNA TGTGCCAGCAGCTTAGCCCGTGATGAGCAGTTCTTC. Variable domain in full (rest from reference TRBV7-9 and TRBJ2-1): DTGVSQNPRHKITKRGQNVTFRCDPISEHNRLYWYRQTLGQGPEFLTYFQNEAQLEKSRLLSDRFSAERPKGSFSTLEIQRTEQGDSAMYLCASSLARDEQFFGPGTRLTVL.

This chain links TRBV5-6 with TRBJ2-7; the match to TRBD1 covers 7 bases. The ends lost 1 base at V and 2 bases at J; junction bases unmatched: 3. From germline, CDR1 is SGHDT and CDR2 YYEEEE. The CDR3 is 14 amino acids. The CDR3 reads CASSLYGTAYEQYF. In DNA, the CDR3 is TGTGCCAGCAGCTTGTACGGGACAGCCTACGAGCAGTACTTC.

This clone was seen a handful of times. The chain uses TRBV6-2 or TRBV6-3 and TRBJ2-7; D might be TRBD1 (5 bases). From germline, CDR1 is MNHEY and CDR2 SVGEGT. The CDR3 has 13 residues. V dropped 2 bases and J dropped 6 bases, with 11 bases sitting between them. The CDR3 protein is CASSYDRRGEQYF. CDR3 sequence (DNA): TGTGCCAGCAGTTACGATCGTAGGGGCGAGCAGTACTTC.

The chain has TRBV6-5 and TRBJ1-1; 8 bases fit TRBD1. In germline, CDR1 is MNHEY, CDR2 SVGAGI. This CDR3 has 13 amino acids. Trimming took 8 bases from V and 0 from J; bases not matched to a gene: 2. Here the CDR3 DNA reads TGTGCCAGCCGACAGGGGTTGAACACTGAAGCTTTCTTT. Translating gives CASRQGLNTEAFF.